Listed here are 20 T cell receptor beta chains from one sample, sequenced in a study of T-cell memory formation after mild COVID-19. TCRdb reanalysed the 5' RACE reads using MiXCR and keeps one entry per CDR3 protein. There are roughly 340,000 distinct CDR3 sequences in the sample; more than 20% occur only once, and approximately 22% lies in the top ten. Sequenced input: PBMCs or a T cell subset sorted from them (not recorded which). The receptors here all came from a man younger than 35 who had mild COVID-19 (a few samples of this study predate the infection). Cell type and time point are not known.

This clonotype was seen a handful of times. This chain joins TRBV28 and TRBJ1-3; 7 nucleotides match TRBD1. CDR3 length: 15 amino acids. Germline V gene data show CDR1 as MDHEN and CDR2 as SYDVKM. The junction had 6 bases not matched to a gene; V was cut back by 3 bases and J by 4 bases. In DNA, the CDR3 is TGTGCCAGCAGTTTGGCAGACAGGGCCGGAAACACCATATATTTT. Its translation: CASSLADRAGNTIYF.

In this sample, this clonotype turned up a few times. The chain is built from TRBV6-6 and TRBJ1-2, with 7 bases identical to TRBD1. J lost 0 bases, V lost 3 bases, and 4 bases had no gene match. This CDR3 is 15 amino acids long. Germline V lookup: CDR1 MNHNY, CDR2 SVGAGI (reference sequence). CDR3 amino acids: CASSYWDRANYGYTF. The DNA of the CDR3 is TGTGCCAGCAGTTATTGGGACAGAGCTAACTATGGCTACACCTTC.

The sample holds many counts of this clonotype. V is TRBV2 and J is TRBJ2-3; 7 bases align to TRBD2. The CDR3 length is 15 residues. V lost 7 bases and J lost 5; bases outside the gene matches: 12. Germline loops: CDR1 SNHLY, CDR2 FYNNEI. The CDR3 here is CASKRLASRLDTQYF. The CDR3 coding sequence is TGTGCCAGCAAAAGACTAGCCTCGCGTTTAGATACGCAGTATTTT.

V gene TRBV10-3 combines with J gene TRBJ2-7; 9 nucleotides agree with TRBD1. With V trimmed by 6 bases and J by 4 bases, 4 bases remained unmatched. The CDR3 has 13 residues. Germline CDR1 ENHRY, CDR2 SYGVKD. Here the CDR3 DNA reads TGTGCCATCAGAGGGGGACAGGGATACGAGCAGTACGTC. It translates to CAIRGGQGYEQYV.

This clonotype was counted a few times. The V and J genes are TRBV19 and TRBJ2-2, with 9 bases lining up with TRBD2. V was clipped by 9 bases and J by 3 bases; unmatched bases: 5. The V gene's germline CDR1 is LNHDA and CDR2 SQIVND (reference sequence). This CDR3 has 14 residues. The CDR3 loop reads CASRLAEHTGELFF. The CDR3 coding sequence is TGTGCCAGCAGACTAGCGGAGCACACCGGGGAGCTGTTTTTT.

This clonotype was observed a handful of times. The chain joins TRBV9 to TRBJ2-1; D is perhaps TRBD1 (6 bases). The germline V gene encodes CDR1 SGDLS and CDR2 YYNGEE. This CDR3 is 13 amino acids long. V lost 0 bases and J lost 10, with 11 bases in between. The CDR3 is CASSVAGAGEQFF. CDR3 DNA sequence: TGTGCCAGCAGCGTAGCAGGGGCCGGGGAGCAGTTCTTC. Drawing the rest from reference TRBV9 and TRBJ2-1, the complete variable domain is DSGVTQTPKHLITATGQRVTLRCSPRSGDLSVYWYQQSLDQGLQFLIQYYNGEERAKGNILERFSAQQFPDLHSELNLSSLELGDSALYFCASSVAGAGEQFFGPGTRLTVL.

The chain couples TRBV5-1 to TRBJ2-3; D uncertain. The CDR3 is made up of 17 amino acids. Germline CDR1 SGHRS, CDR2 YFSETQ. V lost 1 base, J lost 1 base, and 16 bases lay in between. This CDR3 reads CASSLLGSQTGTDTQYF. The CDR3 nucleotides read TGCGCCAGCAGCTTGCTGGGATCGCAAACTGGCACAGATACGCAGTATTTT.

The table lists this clonotype with a few counts. The V call is TRBV6-2 or TRBV6-3, the J call TRBJ2-1; no clear D. This CDR3 comprises 11 residues. Germline V gene data show CDR1 as MNHEY and CDR2 as SVGEGT. The V end lost 6 bases, the J end lost 8 bases, and 8 bases lay between the germline ends. The CDR3 coding sequence is TGTGCCAGCAGCGACGAAGATGAGCAGTTCTTC. Translated, it gives CASSDEDEQFF.

This clonotype appeared a few times. The V call is TRBV15, the J call TRBJ1-5, with no clear D. Trimming took 3 bases from V and 1 from J, leaving 10 bases between them. Germline V gene lookup returns CDR1 LNHNV and CDR2 YYDKDF (reference sequence). This CDR3 spans 15 amino acids. CDR3 sequence (DNA): TGTGCCACCAGCAGGGAGGGTGGGAGCAATCAGCCCCAGCATTTT. Translating it yields CATSREGGSNQPQHF.

In its sample, this clonotype was seen many times. The rearrangement joins TRBV7-9 to TRBJ2-7; no reliable D call. Germline V gene data show CDR1 as SEHNR and CDR2 as FQNEAQ (reference sequence). The CDR3 length is 11 residues. V dropped 3 bases and J dropped 5 bases, with 5 bases sitting between them. CDR3 in DNA: TGTGCCAGCAGCTTCTTGGACGAGCAGTACTTC. It translates to CASSFLDEQYF. The complete variable domain, with remaining parts taken from reference TRBV7-9 and TRBJ2-7, reads DTGVSQNPRHKITKRGQNVTFRCDPISEHNRLYWYRQTLGQGPEFLTYFQNEAQLEKSRLLSDRFSAERPKGSFSTLEIQRTEQGDSAMYLCASSFLDEQYFGPGTRLTVT.

V is TRBV7-2 and J is TRBJ1-1; the D is unclear. V was clipped by 2 bases and J by 2 bases, with 9 bases between them. CDR3 size: 14 residues. Germline CDR1 and CDR2: SGHTA and FQGNSA. The DNA for the CDR3 is TGTGCCAGCAGCTTATTTAACAGCAACACTGAAGCTTTCTTT. Encoded protein: CASSLFNSNTEAFF. Full variable domain (rest looked up from reference TRBV7-2 and TRBJ1-1): GAGVSQSPSNKVTEKGKDVELRCDPISGHTALYWYRQSLGQGLEFLIYFQGNSAPDKSGLPSDRFSAERTGGSVSTLTIQRTQQEDSAVYLCASSLFNSNTEAFFGQGTRLTVV.

The gene calls are TRBV7-2 and TRBJ2-3; D possibly corresponds to TRBD2 (5 bases). This CDR3 has 16 amino acids. The ends were cut back, 5 bases at V and 1 base at J, with 16 bases in the middle. Per germline, CDR1 SGHTA and CDR2 FQGNSA. This CDR3 is CASSPAVGRGTDTQYF. For the CDR3, the DNA is TGTGCCAGCAGCCCGGCTGTAGGGCGGGGCACAGATACGCAGTATTTT.

This clonotype was detected a few times. The chain carries TRBV6-2 or TRBV6-3 and TRBJ1-2; D is unresolved. V was shortened by 6 bases and J by 9 bases, with 11 bases between the two germline ends. Germline V gene lookup returns CDR1 MNHEY and CDR2 SVGEGT. The CDR3 is made up of 11 amino acids. The CDR3 DNA reads TGTGCCAGCAGACTTTTGGAAAGCTACACCTTC. Translated: CASRLLESYTF.

V usage is TRBV6-2 or TRBV6-3 and J usage is TRBJ1-5; D is ambiguous. V was trimmed by 6 bases and J by 9 bases, leaving 15 bases between them. The germline gives CDR1 MNHEY, CDR2 SVGEGT. The CDR3 spans 13 residues. The CDR3 protein is CASSSTTVVPQHF. CDR3 in DNA: TGTGCCAGCAGCTCCACGACGGTGGTGCCCCAGCATTTT.

This clonotype has ten or more counts. The gene calls are TRBV4-1 and TRBJ2-2; no definite D call. CDR3 length: 12 residues. The V and J ends lost 2 bases and 4 bases respectively, with 2 bases between them. Per germline, CDR1 MGHRA and CDR2 YSYEKL. CDR3 DNA sequence: TGCGCCAGCAGCCAAAGCACCGGGGAGCTGTTTTTT. Amino acid sequence: CASSQSTGELFF.

The V and J genes are TRBV5-1 and TRBJ2-7, with D perhaps TRBD2 (6 bases). In germline, CDR1 is SGHRS, CDR2 YFSETQ. With 0 bases removed from V and 2 bases from J, the gap between germline ends came to 18 bases. The CDR3 is 17 amino acids. The DNA of the CDR3 is TGCGCCAGCAGCTTGGCGGGAGTAGGAGGCTCTGCCTACGAGCAGTACTTC. It translates to CASSLAGVGGSAYEQYF.

This clonotype has just a few counts. This chain joins TRBV24-1 and TRBJ1-1; a possible D gene is TRBD1 (6 bases). This CDR3 has 15 amino acids. The germline V gene encodes CDR1 KGHDR and CDR2 SFDVKD. V shed 4 bases and J shed 4 bases, with 15 bases lying between them. Written as DNA, the CDR3 is TGTGCCACCAGTGAAGGGGGAAGAAGGTCCACTGAAGCTTTCTTT. Its protein product is CATSEGGRRSTEAFF.

This rearrangement joins TRBV5-1 to TRBJ1-6, with 9 bases fitting TRBD1. V lost 4 bases to trimming and J lost 6 bases; unmatched junction nucleotides: 14. Germline V gives CDR1 SGHRS, CDR2 YFSETQ. The CDR3 is made up of 18 amino acids. As DNA, the CDR3 is TGCGCCAGCAGCATCCGGGACAGGGCCCAGGGGAGTAATTCACCCCTCCACTTT. This translates into CASSIRDRAQGSNSPLHF. Full variable domain (remainder filled in from reference TRBV5-1 and TRBJ1-6): KAGVTQTPRYLIKTRGQQVTLSCSPISGHRSVSWYQQTPGQGLQFLFEYFSETQRNKGNFPGRFSGRQFSNSRSEMNVSTLELGDSALYLCASSIRDRAQGSNSPLHFGNGTRLTVT.

The chain combines TRBV4-1 with TRBJ2-7; maybe TRBD1 (5 bases). Germline CDR1 MGHRA, CDR2 YSYEKL. With 1 base removed from V and 2 bases from J, the gap between germline ends came to 6 bases. The CDR3 length is 13 residues. The CDR3 here is CASSQVGAYEQYF. For the CDR3, the DNA is TGCGCCAGCAGCCAAGTAGGGGCCTACGAGCAGTACTTC.

This clonotype has a handful of counts. This chain uses TRBV28 with TRBJ1-1; no definite D call. V was clipped by 2 bases and J by 1 base, with 11 bases between them. CDR1 is MDHEN, CDR2 SYDVKM, per germline. The CDR3 totals 15 residues. The CDR3 bases are TGTGCCAGCAGTTTAAATGGACGGCCGAACACTGAAGCTTTCTTT. This encodes CASSLNGRPNTEAFF. Full variable domain (remainder filled in from reference TRBV28 and TRBJ1-1): DVKVTQSSRYLVKRTGEKVFLECVQDMDHENMFWYRQDPGLGLRLIYFSYDVKMKEKGDIPEGYSVSREKKERFSLILESASTNQTSMYLCASSLNGRPNTEAFFGQGTRLTVV.